The entry below describes one T cell receptor (beta chain). Trimming cost V 8 bases and J 2 bases, with 25 bases left between them. There are 17 residues in the CDR3. CDR1 and CDR2 (germline): GTSNPN, SVGIG (reference sequence). The data belong to a study of T cell changes during pregnancy in multiple sclerosis. The method was immunoSEQ multiplex PCR; TCRdb's version includes in-frame clones alone and lacks a portion of them. Here the sample spans over 25,000 clones, under 95% being singletons. The input for sequencing was CD4+ T cells from peripheral blood mononuclear cells, taken in the second trimester of pregnancy. This clonotype was sampled from a female donor in good health, enrolled as a control in a pregnancy study. V is TRBV30 and J is TRBJ1-3; D gene ambiguous. The CDR3 sequence: CARGEKNSQWAGNTIYF. DNA for the CDR3: TGTGCCCGAGGAGAGAAGAATAGCCAATGGGCTGGAAACACCATATATTTT. Full variable domain (remainder filled in from reference TRBV30 and TRBJ1-3): SQTIHQWPATLVQPVGSPLSLECTVEGTSNPNLYWYRQAAGRGLQLLFYSVGIGQISSEVPQNLSASRPQDRQFILSSKKLLLSDSGFYLCARGEKNSQWAGNTIYFGEGSWLTVV.